The 27 T cell receptor beta chains reported below all come from one sample, sequenced in a study of graft-versus-host responses after intestinal transplantation. Only in-frame clones appear in the TCRdb table, and some are missing; sequencing was by immunoSEQ multiplex PCR. The table shows under 45,000 clones, with less than 95% occurring only once. Antigens for these TCRs are unknown. Material: unstimulated CD4+ T cells sorted from spleen or lymph node cells, obtained before transplant. Receptor source: a human donor who was the organ donor for an intestinal transplant.

This sequence joins TRBV5-4 and TRBJ2-3; TRBD2 matches at 13 bases. The CDR3 loop spans 18 amino acids. Germline V gene data show CDR1 as SGHNT and CDR2 as YYREEE (reference sequence). With V trimmed by 0 bases and J by 0 bases, 4 bases remained unmatched. DNA for the CDR3: TGTGCCAGCAGCTTGGGGGGACTAGCGGGGTCTAGCACAGATACGCAGTATTTT. Protein product: CASSLGGLAGSSTDTQYF.

V usage is TRBV10-3 and J usage is TRBJ2-3; TRBD1 matches at 8 bases. This CDR3 has 14 residues. Germline V CDR1 and CDR2: ENHRY, SYGVKD. Trimming cost V 4 bases and J 6 bases; bases outside gene matches: 6. CDR3 sequence reads: CAISGSGGRDTQYF. CDR3 coding DNA: TGTGCCATCAGTGGATCAGGGGGCCGGGATACGCAGTATTTT.

V is TRBV7-2 and J is TRBJ2-3; D tentatively reads TRBD1 or TRBD2 (6 bases each). Trimming removed 6 bases at V and 2 bases at J, with 27 bases between. Germline CDR1 and CDR2: SGHTA and FQGNSA. The CDR3 has 19 residues. This CDR3 reads CASSLLAGQIRRLTDTQYF. The CDR3 region has the DNA TGTGCCAGCAGTCTACTGGCGGGACAAATCCGGCGACTCACAGATACGCAGTATTTT.

With regard to this clone: The germline gene is not matched at one end of the junction; a read error may be the cause. This chain uses TRBV6-6 with TRBJ1-1; 7 bases match TRBD1. Germline V lookup: CDR1 MNHNY, CDR2 SVGAGI (reference sequence). The CDR3 loop spans 14 amino acids. The CDR3 loop is CASIYRGLNTEAFF. The CDR3 DNA reads TGTGCCAGCATTTACAGGGGATTGAACACTGAAGCTTTCTTT.

The chain links TRBV4-1 to TRBJ1-3, with a possible D match to TRBD1 (6 bases). V lost 1 base and J lost 2, with 15 bases in between. This CDR3 is 17 amino acids long. Per germline, CDR1 MGHRA and CDR2 YSYEKL. CDR3: CASSQGSARGPGNTIYF. The CDR3, as DNA: TGCGCCAGCAGCCAAGGATCCGCCAGGGGCCCTGGAAACACCATATATTTT.

The chain recombines TRBV5-5 with TRBJ1-3; 9 bases align to TRBD1. CDR1 and CDR2 (germline): SGHKS, YYEKEE (reference sequence). Germline trimming cut 6 bases from V and 4 bases from J; bases unmatched to any gene: 8. The CDR3 sequence is 15 residues long. CDR3 bases: TGTGCCAGCACCAAGACCGGACAGGGGGGAAACACCATATATTTT. Translating gives CASTKTGQGGNTIYF.

The gene calls are TRBV6-5 and TRBJ1-6; maybe TRBD1 (5 bases). Trimming removed 1 base from V and 7 bases from J, with 8 bases in between. Germline V gene data show CDR1 as MNHEY and CDR2 as SVGAGI. CDR3 length: 14 amino acids. The CDR3 here is CASSYLGGNSPLHF. For the CDR3, the DNA is TGTGCCAGCAGTTACTTGGGGGGGAATTCACCCCTCCACTTT.

The genes are TRBV10-3 and TRBJ1-2, with 7 positions matching TRBD1. The CDR3 has 14 amino acids. V shed 4 bases and J 4 bases; nucleotides not matched to a gene: 6. Germline V gene lookup returns CDR1 ENHRY and CDR2 SYGVKD. DNA of the CDR3: TGTGCCATCAGTGCGACAGGGTACGGCTATGGCTACACCTTC. The encoded protein is CAISATGYGYGYTF.

The chain couples TRBV7-3 to TRBJ2-1, with a weak D call TRBD1 (6 bases). This CDR3 has 14 residues. In germline, CDR1 is SGHTA, CDR2 FQGTGA. V was shortened by 5 bases and J by 7 bases, with 15 bases between the two germline ends. In DNA, the CDR3 is TGTGCCAGCAGCGCCGGGACATTTCCGAATGAGCAGTTCTTC. The encoded protein is CASSAGTFPNEQFF.

The V call is TRBV10-3, the J call TRBJ2-1; D unresolved. The length of the CDR3 is 17 residues. Trimming took off 3 bases at V and 3 bases at J, with 18 bases between the two ends. Germline assignment: CDR1 ENHRY and CDR2 SYGVKD. The CDR3 loop is CAISDRADLRYYNEQFF. The CDR3 region has the DNA TGTGCCATCAGTGATAGGGCAGATTTACGTTACTACAATGAGCAGTTCTTC.

The chain recombines TRBV19 with TRBJ1-4, with no clear D. V was cut by 3 bases and J by 7 bases, with 12 bases left in between. This CDR3 is built from 14 residues. The germline V gene has CDR1 LNHDA and CDR2 SQIVND (reference sequence). The CDR3 here is CASSIRDGGEKLFF. The CDR3 coding sequence is TGTGCCAGTAGTATCCGGGATGGAGGTGAAAAACTGTTTTTT.

V is TRBV7-2 and J is TRBJ2-7; 9 nucleotides line up with TRBD2. Germline V gene sequence: CDR1 SGHTA, CDR2 FQGNSA. This CDR3 spans 14 amino acids. The J segment lost 4 bases and the V segment lost 3 bases, leaving 4 bases of the junction unmatched. The DNA for the CDR3 is TGTGCCAGCAGCTTCAGCGGGGGGAATTACGAGCAGTACTTC. Protein product: CASSFSGGNYEQYF.

Of note for this clone: An end of the junction differs from the germline gene, which may be a read error. J is TRBJ2-5 and V is TRBV2, with D possibly TRBD1 on 6 matching bases. This CDR3 contains 15 residues. Per germline, CDR1 SNHLY and CDR2 FYNNEI. The CDR3 loop reads CASTEGGLHQETQYF. CDR3 coding DNA: TGTGCCAGCACTGAAGGGGGTCTACACCAAGAGACCCAGTACTTC.

The CDR3 loop is CASSPHRAADTQYF. In nucleotides, the CDR3 is TGTGCCAGCAGCCCGCACAGGGCTGCAGATACGCAGTATTTT. The rearrangement links TRBV9 to TRBJ2-3, with D maybe TRBD1 (6 bases). This CDR3 contains 14 residues. The V and J ends lost 4 bases and 4 bases respectively, with 13 bases between them. The V gene's germline CDR1 is SGDLS and CDR2 YYNGEE.

The chain joins TRBV6-5 to TRBJ2-7; possibly TRBD1 or TRBD2 for D (5 bases each). Germline V gene data show CDR1 as MNHEY and CDR2 as SVGAGI. Trimming pared 0 bases from V and 3 bases from J, leaving 12 bases between. The CDR3 spans 15 residues. The CDR3 loop reads CASSYSKGRGYEQYF. As DNA, the CDR3 is TGTGCCAGCAGTTACTCGAAGGGGAGAGGCTACGAGCAGTACTTC.

The chain is built from TRBV6-1 and TRBJ1-1; no firm D call. V gave up 4 bases and J gave up 1 base, with 7 bases separating them. Germline V gene lookup returns CDR1 MNHNS and CDR2 SASEGT. The CDR3 totals 13 residues. Here the CDR3 reads CASSVAPNTEAFF. Here the CDR3 DNA reads TGTGCCAGCAGTGTGGCCCCGAACACTGAAGCTTTCTTT.

V usage is TRBV4-1 and J usage is TRBJ1-1; 10 nucleotides line up with TRBD1. This CDR3 has 19 amino acids. With V trimmed by 1 base and J by 5 bases, 16 bases remained unmatched. Germline V gene data show CDR1 as MGHRA and CDR2 as YSYEKL. The CDR3 DNA sequence: TGCGCCAGCAGCCAAGGGGGGGGGACAGGGGTTCAGGCAGAGACTGAAGCTTTCTTT. It is translated as CASSQGGGTGVQAETEAFF.

This clone was observed a handful of times. The chain has TRBV10-3 and TRBJ1-2; 10 bases are a match to TRBD1. The CDR3 runs 14 residues. Germline CDR1 ENHRY, CDR2 SYGVKD. The V gene end was trimmed by 5 bases and the J gene end by 7 bases; junction bases not matched to a gene: 7. The DNA of the CDR3 is TGTGCCATCAGTCCCCGACAGGGGGCTTCTGGCTACACCTTC. Its translation is CAISPRQGASGYTF.

The V and J genes are TRBV27 and TRBJ1-3; D gene ambiguous. This CDR3 spans 15 amino acids. In germline, CDR1 is MNHEY, CDR2 SMNVEV (reference sequence). The V end lost 3 bases, the J end lost 2 bases, and 11 bases lay between the germline ends. The CDR3 reads CASSFSRNAGNTIYF. The CDR3 coding sequence is TGTGCCAGCAGTTTTAGTAGAAACGCTGGAAACACCATATATTTT.

CDR3 sequence: CASSQTGVTNEKLFF. CDR3 in DNA: TGCGCCAGCAGCCAAACAGGGGTCACTAATGAAAAACTGTTTTTT. This chain links TRBV4-3 with TRBJ1-4, with 7 bases aligning to TRBD1. The CDR3 covers 15 residues. V lost 2 bases, J lost 2 bases, and 2 bases stayed unmatched. Germline V gives CDR1 LGHNA, CDR2 YSLEER.

The chain combines TRBV6-1 with TRBJ2-3; 7 nucleotides match TRBD2. V was pared by 8 bases and J by 3 bases, with 5 bases of the junction left unmatched. The CDR3 length is 13 residues. From germline, CDR1 is MNHNS and CDR2 SASEGT. CDR3 region: CASGTIRTDTQYF. The CDR3 nucleotides read TGTGCCAGCGGGACTATACGGACAGATACGCAGTATTTT.

In its sample, this clone was seen once. The chain links TRBV11-2 to TRBJ2-3; D is possibly TRBD2 (6 bases). Deletions cut 5 bases from V and 0 bases from J, with 18 bases between. The germline gives CDR1 SGHAT, CDR2 FQNNGV. The CDR3 is made up of 17 amino acids. CDR3 nucleotide sequence: TGTGCCAGCAGCCCCTTGGGGGGACTTGCTAGCACAGATACGCAGTATTTT. Its translation is CASSPLGGLASTDTQYF.

This sequence joins TRBV30 and TRBJ1-4, with 9 bases matching TRBD1. V shed 5 bases, J shed 1 base, and the junction held 17 bases outside the gene matches. CDR3 length: 19 residues. The germline CDR1 and CDR2 sequences are GTSNPN and SVGIG (reference sequence). This CDR3 is CAWGTGTGNLGGTNEKLFF. The CDR3 DNA is TGTGCCTGGGGGACCGGGACAGGGAATTTGGGAGGAACTAATGAAAAACTGTTTTTT.

The chain employs TRBV7-2 and TRBJ1-6, with unresolved D. The CDR3 runs to 15 residues. Germline lookup yields CDR1 SGHTA and CDR2 FQGNSA. Trimming left V 2 bases short and J 0 bases short, with 5 bases between. CDR3 sequence reads: CASSLQSSYNSPLHF. The CDR3 DNA reads as TGTGCCAGCAGCTTACAAAGCTCCTATAATTCACCCCTCCACTTT.

The J gene is TRBJ2-1, the V gene TRBV11-2; possible D gene TRBD2, 5 bases. Germline assignment: CDR1 SGHAT and CDR2 FQNNGV. The CDR3 sequence is 15 residues long. The ends were cut back, 1 base at V and 3 bases at J, with 10 bases in the middle. CDR3 in DNA: TGTGCCAGCAGCTTAGGAGGGCAGGACTACAATGAGCAGTTCTTC. Encoded protein: CASSLGGQDYNEQFF. Full variable domain (rest looked up from reference TRBV11-2 and TRBJ2-1): EAGVAQSPRYKIIEKRQSVAFWCNPISGHATLYWYQQILGQGPKLLIQFQNNGVVDDSQLPKDRFSAERLKGVDSTLKIQPAKLEDSAVYLCASSLGGQDYNEQFFGPGTRLTVL.

The V and J genes are TRBV30 and TRBJ1-2; D is unresolved. V was cut by 5 bases and J by 1 base, with 8 bases left in between. Germline CDR1 and CDR2: GTSNPN and SVGIG (reference sequence). This CDR3 comprises 12 residues. Here the CDR3 DNA reads TGTGCCTGGGAAACGGATAACTATGGCTACACCTTC. The encoded protein is CAWETDNYGYTF.

This rearrangement joins TRBV28 to TRBJ2-3; tentatively, D is TRBD1 or TRBD2 (6 bases each). In germline, CDR1 is MDHEN, CDR2 SYDVKM. V lost 5 bases and J lost 4, with 19 bases in between. This CDR3 has 16 amino acids. The CDR3 is CASSPWRGGSADTQYF. CDR3 nucleotides: TGTGCCAGCAGTCCCTGGAGAGGGGGGTCGGCAGATACGCAGTATTTT.